The sequence of this T cell receptor beta chain was determined in a study of Ad26.COV2.S vaccination and SARS-CoV-2 variants. Study as a whole: Donor had been placed in the Ad26.COV2.S arm of the COV1001 trial.

Treatment of the sample: 15 to 20 received Ad26.COV2.S at low or high dose, single or two shots; several received placebo; per-sample allocation not given. Following the first vaccine or placebo injection, samples were taken on day 63. Method: immunoSEQ multiplex PCR; TCRdb's copy keeps in-frame clones and lacks some. The sample yields hundreds of thousands of clones, 86% seen once. The germline V gene has CDR1 SGHNT and CDR2 YYREEE (reference sequence). This CDR3 region has 15 residues. The J segment lost 6 bases and the V segment lost 5 bases, leaving 11 bases of the junction unmatched. Sample: peripheral blood, taken in a trial of Ad26.COV2.S vaccine versus placebo. The clonotype comes from a person aged 18-60 years who received the Ad26.COV2.S COVID-19 vaccine or a placebo. This chain links TRBV5-4 with TRBJ2-7, with 10 bases lining up with TRBD2. In nucleotides, the CDR3 is TGTGCCAGCAGATTAGCGGGAGGCGGGGGGGGCGAGCAGTACTTC. Encoded protein: CASRLAGGGGGEQYF.